Here is one T cell receptor (beta chain) with its context. Its antigen is not known. TCRdb re-derived calls from the RT-PCR reads in MiXCR, one entry per CDR3 protein. The data hold hundreds of thousands of distinct CDR3 sequences, with about 14% observed a single time. The sample comes from a study of response to subunit inactivated influenza vaccine. Study-level findings and limits: T cells newly recruited by each seasonal influenza vaccination are few, the authors suggested.

Sequenced here: PBMCs from blood, sampled 14 to 15 days before vaccination. The clonotype originates from a man aged 45-65 years who received an inactivated influenza vaccine.

The CDR3 sequence is CASSQAGGPISDTQYF. CDR3 DNA: TGCGCCAGCAGCCAAGCGGGGGGGCCTATTTCAGATACGCAGTATTTT. The V call is TRBV4-1, the J call TRBJ2-3; TRBD2 matches at 8 bases. This CDR3 contains 16 residues. Trimming took 1 base from V and 4 from J; bases not matched to a gene: 7. Germline-derived CDR1 and CDR2 are MGHRA and YSYEKL.